This T cell receptor beta chain came from a study of T-cell reconstitution after alpha-beta-depleted transplantation in children. For TCRbeta, the library was prepared with unique molecular identifiers. MiXCR was run by TCRdb on the PCR reads, yielding one entry per CDR3 protein. The data show approximately 240,000 distinct CDR3 sequences, with under 9.5% seen just once and around 6.2% held by the top ten. The CDR3 runs to 16 residues. The V end lost 4 bases, the J end lost 3 bases, and 17 bases lay between the germline ends. Germline-derived CDR1 and CDR2 are MNHEY and SMNVEV (reference sequence). This clonotype came up a few times.

This receptor was obtained from a human donor who donated a stem cell graft to a child with acute lymphoblastic leukemia. The sequenced sample was PBMCs from the stem cell graft donor, obtained from the stem cell graft. V usage is TRBV27 and J usage is TRBJ2-3; D tentatively fits TRBD1 or TRBD2 (6 bases each). The CDR3 loop is CASSSKRGAYTDTQYF. DNA for the CDR3: TGTGCCAGCAGTTCAAAAAGGGGGGCTTATACAGATACGCAGTATTTT.